The 5 T cell receptor beta chains below all came from one sample that was sequenced in a study of cytomegalovirus exposure and HLA in healthy donors. PCR amplification relied on 60 Vbeta primers (plus 13 Jbeta primers). Using immunoSEQ multiplex PCR, the repertoire was profiled, and TCRdb retains in-frame clones only, with some absent. Of 90,000 to 100,000 clones in the sample, approximately 64% were seen once. Sequencing input: PBMCs. The origin of the receptors is a boy aged 5-17 years in good health and CMV-seropositive.

The chain carries TRBV9 and TRBJ1-1; the match to TRBD1 covers 8 bases. V shed 4 bases and J 1 base; nucleotides not matched to a gene: 3. The CDR3 runs to 14 residues. CDR1 and CDR2 (germline): SGDLS, YYNGEE. The CDR3 is CASSLGTGNTEAFF. The CDR3 region has the DNA TGTGCCAGCAGCCTCGGGACAGGGAACACTGAAGCTTTCTTT.

The chain combines TRBV5-1 with TRBJ1-3; D ambiguous. Germline V gene lookup returns CDR1 SGHRS and CDR2 YFSETQ. V dropped 0 bases and J dropped 0 bases, with 13 bases sitting between them. The CDR3 is made up of 17 amino acids. CDR3 in DNA: TGCGCCAGCAGCTTGGCCCCGAGGGCGACCTCTGGAAACACCATATATTTT. Encoded protein: CASSLAPRATSGNTIYF.

This clone has just one count. The CDR3 is CAWRAGGWTEAFF. CDR3 sequence (DNA): TGTGCCTGGAGGGCAGGGGGATGGACTGAAGCTTTCTTT. The chain couples TRBV30 to TRBJ1-1, with TRBD1 matching over 7 bases. Germline CDR1 reads GTSNPN; CDR2 reads SVGIG (reference sequence). The CDR3 has 13 amino acids. The V segment lost 3 bases and the J segment 5 bases; nucleotides outside the gene matches: 6.

This sequence joins TRBV18 and TRBJ2-1; TRBD2 matches at 7 bases. This CDR3 spans 16 amino acids. Trimming took 2 bases from V and 3 from J; bases not matched to a gene: 7. The germline CDR1 and CDR2 sequences are KGHSH and LQKENI. The CDR3, as DNA: TGTGCCAGCTCACCATTAGTGGGCGGGGGCTACAATGAGCAGTTCTTC. Encoded protein: CASSPLVGGGYNEQFF. The complete variable domain, with remaining parts taken from reference TRBV18 and TRBJ2-1, reads NAGVMQNPRHLVRRRGQEARLRCSPMKGHSHVYWYRQLPEEGLKFMVYLQKENIIDESGMPKERFSAEFPKEGPSILRIQQVVRGDSAAYFCASSPLVGGGYNEQFFGPGTRLTVL.

The rearrangement uses TRBV19 and TRBJ1-5; TRBD1 might be the D (5 bases). The length of the CDR3 is 13 residues. V lost 5 bases and J 3 bases, leaving 8 bases between the germline ends. Germline CDR1 LNHDA, CDR2 SQIVND (reference sequence). CDR3 in DNA: TGTGCCAGTAGTCGGGGGTACAATCAGCCCCAGCATTTT. Translated: CASSRGYNQPQHF.